This T cell receptor beta chain was documented in a study of CD8+CD57+ T cells in acquired aplastic anemia. J lost 2 bases, V lost 9 bases, and 3 bases had no gene match. The CDR3 has 12 amino acids. Germline lookup yields CDR1 LNHDA and CDR2 SQIVND (reference sequence). Template material for TCR beta VDJ and CDR3 profiling consisted of genomic DNA. From the reads, TCRdb called clonotypes with MiXCR, one entry per CDR3 protein. The sample lists about 270,000 distinct CDR3 sequences, 55% to 60% seen once, with 8% in the top ten. Sequenced sample: sorted CD4+, CD8+, or CD8+CD57+ T cells (not recorded which) from PBMCs. The chain carries TRBV19 and TRBJ1-1; 7 positions match TRBD1. This TCR derives from a human donor with severe aplastic anemia or a healthy control (not recorded which). The DNA for the CDR3 is TGTGCCAGCGGGACAGTTAACACTGAAGCTTTCTTT. Translation: CASGTVNTEAFF.